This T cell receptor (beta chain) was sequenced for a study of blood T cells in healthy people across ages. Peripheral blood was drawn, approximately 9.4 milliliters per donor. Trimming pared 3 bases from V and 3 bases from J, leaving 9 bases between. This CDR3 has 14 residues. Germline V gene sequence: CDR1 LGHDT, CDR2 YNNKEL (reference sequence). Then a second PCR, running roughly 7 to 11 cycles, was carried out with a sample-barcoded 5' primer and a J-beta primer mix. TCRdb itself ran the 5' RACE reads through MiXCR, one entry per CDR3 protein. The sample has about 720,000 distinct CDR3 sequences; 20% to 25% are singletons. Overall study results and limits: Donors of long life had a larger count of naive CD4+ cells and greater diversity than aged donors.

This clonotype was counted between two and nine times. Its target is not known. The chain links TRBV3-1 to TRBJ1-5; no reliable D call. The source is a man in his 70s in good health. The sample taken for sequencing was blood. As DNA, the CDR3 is TGTGCCAGCAGCCAGGTAGGAGACAATCAGCCCCAGCATTTT. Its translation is CASSQVGDNQPQHF.